This T cell receptor beta chain was identified in a study of cytomegalovirus exposure and HLA in healthy donors. Findings and limits, study-wide: The study labeled more than 150 TCR beta chains cytomegalovirus-associated. Most subjects' HLA-A and HLA-B alleles were reportedly predicted from TCR beta sequences.

As to this clone: Its antigen remains unidentified.

60 Vbeta and 13 Jbeta primers were used in PCR. The data were produced by immunoSEQ multiplex PCR, yet TCRdb's version contains in-frame clones alone and is incomplete. In the table there are about 160,000 clones, 80% to 90% of which are singletons. This receptor was obtained from a woman younger than 30 in good health and CMV-seronegative. The sequenced sample was PBMCs.

This CDR3 is CASSQDLVREGRNEQFF. In DNA, the CDR3 is TGTGCCAGCAGCCAAGATCTCGTGAGGGAGGGCCGAAATGAGCAGTTCTTC. V gene TRBV4-2 combines with J gene TRBJ2-1, with 7 bases lining up with TRBD2. V shed 0 bases, J shed 7 bases, and the junction held 12 bases outside the gene matches. The CDR3 is 17 amino acids. Germline V gene lookup returns CDR1 LGHNA and CDR2 YNFKEQ.